Listed here are 11 T cell receptor beta chains from one sample, sequenced in a study of cytomegalovirus exposure and HLA in healthy donors. The PCR used 60 Vbeta and 13 Jbeta primers. Some clones are missing from TCRdb's copy, which holds only in-frame ones; the method was immunoSEQ multiplex PCR. Here the sample spans approximately 54,000 clones, approximately 82% being singletons. Sequenced input: PBMCs. These receptors were obtained from a woman between 18 and 29 years old in good health and CMV-seronegative.

The rearrangement joins TRBV6-6 to TRBJ2-1; TRBD2 matches at 9 bases. Germline trimming cut 7 bases from V and 8 bases from J; bases unmatched to any gene: 15. Per the germline V gene, CDR1 is MNHNY and CDR2 is SVGAGI (reference sequence). The CDR3 has 16 residues. CDR3 protein: CASTKKAGGPIHEQFF. The DNA of the CDR3 is TGTGCCAGCACTAAAAAGGCGGGAGGGCCTATCCATGAGCAGTTCTTC.

V is TRBV11-3 and J is TRBJ2-3, with D perhaps TRBD1 (6 bases). V was pared by 5 bases and J by 7 bases, with 13 bases between. Germline CDR1 and CDR2: SGHNT and YENEEA. The CDR3 totals 13 residues. CDR3 protein: CASSPGQSNTQYF. The DNA of the CDR3 is TGTGCCAGCAGCCCCGGACAGTCTAATACGCAGTATTTT.

This clone was detected a few times. The V gene is TRBV27, the J gene TRBJ1-2; 8 bases map to TRBD1. V gave up 4 bases and J gave up 4 bases; unmatched junction bases: 14. This CDR3 comprises 17 residues. Germline V CDR1 and CDR2: MNHEY, SMNVEV (reference sequence). CDR3 region: CASSWKVTGAALYGYTF. CDR3 coding DNA: TGTGCCAGCAGTTGGAAAGTGACAGGGGCCGCGCTCTATGGCTACACCTTC.

This clone appeared a single time. The chain recombines TRBV5-1 with TRBJ2-5, with TRBD2 as a possible D gene (6 bases). CDR1 and CDR2 from the germline V gene are SGHRS and YFSETQ. The ends were cut back, 4 bases at V and 1 base at J, with 8 bases in the middle. The CDR3 runs 13 residues. The CDR3 sequence is CASSAGSQETQYF. The CDR3 DNA reads TGCGCCAGCAGCGCGGGGTCCCAAGAGACCCAGTACTTC.

J is TRBJ2-7 and V is TRBV4-1; D gene unclear. Germline CDR1 reads MGHRA; CDR2 reads YSYEKL. The V end was cut by 0 bases, the J end by 0 bases, with 9 bases between. This CDR3 spans 15 amino acids. This CDR3 reads CASSQDWSSSYEQYF. In DNA, the CDR3 is TGCGCCAGCAGCCAAGATTGGAGTAGCTCCTACGAGCAGTACTTC.

The chain carries TRBV7-2 and TRBJ2-7, with TRBD1 identical over 9 bases. V gave up 4 bases and J gave up 7 bases; unmatched junction bases: 11. The germline CDR1 and CDR2 sequences are SGHTA and FQGNSA. The CDR3 is made up of 15 amino acids. The CDR3 region is CASSSPDRGVAEQYF. DNA of the CDR3: TGTGCCAGCAGCTCCCCGGACAGGGGAGTGGCGGAGCAGTACTTC. Based on the CDR3 plus reference TRBV7-2 and TRBJ2-7, the full variable domain is GAGVSQSPSNKVTEKGKDVELRCDPISGHTALYWYRQSLGQGLEFLIYFQGNSAPDKSGLPSDRFSAERTGGSVSTLTIQRTQQEDSAVYLCASSSPDRGVAEQYFGPGTRLTVT.

The chain joins TRBV5-4 to TRBJ2-6; maybe TRBD1 (6 bases). The V gene lost 5 bases and the J gene lost 1 base, with 19 bases spanning the gap. Germline V gives CDR1 SGHNT, CDR2 YYREEE (reference sequence). This CDR3 contains 18 residues. As DNA, the CDR3 is TGTGCCAGCAGGAGGACAGCCCAAATGTTTTCTGGGGCCAACGTCCTGACTTTC. Its translation is CASRRTAQMFSGANVLTF.

The CDR3 bases are TGTGCCAGCAGCGCGACAGGGGGGCATGAGCAGTTCTTC. This gives the protein CASSATGGHEQFF. The chain uses TRBV11-2 and TRBJ2-1; 9 bases align to TRBD1. Germline V gene sequence: CDR1 SGHAT, CDR2 FQNNGV. The ends lost 5 bases at V and 8 bases at J; junction bases unmatched: 4. The CDR3 has 13 residues.

The V call is TRBV10-1, the J call TRBJ2-4, with D possibly TRBD1 on 6 matching bases. V was cut by 2 bases and J by 12 bases, with 11 bases left in between. The CDR3 is 12 residues long. Germline V gene sequence: CDR1 WNHNN, CDR2 SYGVQD (reference sequence). Here the CDR3 reads CASSETDSSQYF. Here the CDR3 DNA reads TGCGCCAGCAGTGAGACGGACAGCAGTCAGTACTTC.

This clone was seen once. V usage is TRBV28 and J usage is TRBJ1-2; 7 bases map to TRBD1. The ends lost 4 bases at V and 14 bases at J; junction bases unmatched: 10. The CDR3 covers 12 residues. From germline, CDR1 is MDHEN and CDR2 SYDVKM. The chain's CDR3 is CASSSPDRAGTF. The DNA of the CDR3 is TGTGCCAGCAGTTCCCCCGACAGGGCTGGAACCTTC.

The rearrangement joins TRBV5-6 to TRBJ1-2, with 9 positions matching TRBD1. Per the germline V gene, CDR1 is SGHDT and CDR2 is YYEEEE. Germline trimming cut 1 base from V and 6 bases from J; bases unmatched to any gene: 7. CDR3 size: 15 residues. The CDR3 bases are TGTGCCAGCAGCTTGAAGGTGAGGGACAGGGATGGCTACACCTTC. This codes for CASSLKVRDRDGYTF. The variable domain in full, with the rest retrieved from reference TRBV5-6 and TRBJ1-2, is DAGVTQSPTHLIKTRGQQVTLRCSPKSGHDTVSWYQQALGQGPQFIFQYYEEEERQRGNFPDRFSGHQFPNYSSELNVNALLLGDSALYLCASSLKVRDRDGYTFGSGTRLTVV.